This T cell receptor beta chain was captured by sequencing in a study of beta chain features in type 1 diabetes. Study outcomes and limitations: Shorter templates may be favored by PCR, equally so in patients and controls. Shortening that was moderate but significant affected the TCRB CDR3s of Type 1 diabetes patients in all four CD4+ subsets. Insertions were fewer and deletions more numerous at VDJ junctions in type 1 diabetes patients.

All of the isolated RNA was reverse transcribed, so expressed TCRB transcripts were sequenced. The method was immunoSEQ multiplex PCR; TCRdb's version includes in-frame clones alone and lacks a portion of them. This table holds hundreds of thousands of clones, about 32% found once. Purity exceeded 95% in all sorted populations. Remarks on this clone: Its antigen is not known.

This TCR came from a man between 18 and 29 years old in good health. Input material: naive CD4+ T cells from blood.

The CDR3 is CASSLGGGVEQYF. The CDR3 DNA reads as TGTGCCAGCAGCTTAGGAGGGGGAGTCGAGCAGTACTTC. The chain employs TRBV7-2 and TRBJ2-7; a weak D match, TRBD1 (6 bases). The CDR3 consists of 13 residues. V lost 1 base and J lost 6, with 10 bases in between. Per the germline V gene, CDR1 is SGHTA and CDR2 is FQGNSA.